Sequencing of this T cell receptor beta chain was carried out in a study of regulatory T cells in long-lasting Graves disease. Time point given: persistent/refractory GD, antithyroid drugs over 5 years with positive TRAb. The TCR library was made from RNA that had been extracted from PBMCs in TRIzol. The authors built TCR beta libraries using iRepertoire HTBI primers and Arm-PCR of CDR3 regions. Each CDR3 protein gets one entry after TCRdb re-called the multiplex PCR reads with MiXCR. The table includes hundreds of thousands of distinct CDR3 sequences, roughly a fifth detected once. Notes on this clonotype: The junction does not match germline at one end; this may be a read error.

The sequenced sample was peripheral blood mononuclear cells (PBMCs), obtained when the disease was refractory, from a patient treated with antithyroid drugs. The receptor comes from a female donor with Graves disease.

The CDR3 DNA reads TGTGCCAGCAGTGATATCCGGGACAGCCTCTACAATGGGCAGTTCTTC. Its protein is CASSDIRDSLYNGQFF. V usage is TRBV2 and J usage is TRBJ2-1, with 7 positions matching TRBD1. CDR3 length: 16 residues. From germline, CDR1 is SNHLY and CDR2 FYNNEI.